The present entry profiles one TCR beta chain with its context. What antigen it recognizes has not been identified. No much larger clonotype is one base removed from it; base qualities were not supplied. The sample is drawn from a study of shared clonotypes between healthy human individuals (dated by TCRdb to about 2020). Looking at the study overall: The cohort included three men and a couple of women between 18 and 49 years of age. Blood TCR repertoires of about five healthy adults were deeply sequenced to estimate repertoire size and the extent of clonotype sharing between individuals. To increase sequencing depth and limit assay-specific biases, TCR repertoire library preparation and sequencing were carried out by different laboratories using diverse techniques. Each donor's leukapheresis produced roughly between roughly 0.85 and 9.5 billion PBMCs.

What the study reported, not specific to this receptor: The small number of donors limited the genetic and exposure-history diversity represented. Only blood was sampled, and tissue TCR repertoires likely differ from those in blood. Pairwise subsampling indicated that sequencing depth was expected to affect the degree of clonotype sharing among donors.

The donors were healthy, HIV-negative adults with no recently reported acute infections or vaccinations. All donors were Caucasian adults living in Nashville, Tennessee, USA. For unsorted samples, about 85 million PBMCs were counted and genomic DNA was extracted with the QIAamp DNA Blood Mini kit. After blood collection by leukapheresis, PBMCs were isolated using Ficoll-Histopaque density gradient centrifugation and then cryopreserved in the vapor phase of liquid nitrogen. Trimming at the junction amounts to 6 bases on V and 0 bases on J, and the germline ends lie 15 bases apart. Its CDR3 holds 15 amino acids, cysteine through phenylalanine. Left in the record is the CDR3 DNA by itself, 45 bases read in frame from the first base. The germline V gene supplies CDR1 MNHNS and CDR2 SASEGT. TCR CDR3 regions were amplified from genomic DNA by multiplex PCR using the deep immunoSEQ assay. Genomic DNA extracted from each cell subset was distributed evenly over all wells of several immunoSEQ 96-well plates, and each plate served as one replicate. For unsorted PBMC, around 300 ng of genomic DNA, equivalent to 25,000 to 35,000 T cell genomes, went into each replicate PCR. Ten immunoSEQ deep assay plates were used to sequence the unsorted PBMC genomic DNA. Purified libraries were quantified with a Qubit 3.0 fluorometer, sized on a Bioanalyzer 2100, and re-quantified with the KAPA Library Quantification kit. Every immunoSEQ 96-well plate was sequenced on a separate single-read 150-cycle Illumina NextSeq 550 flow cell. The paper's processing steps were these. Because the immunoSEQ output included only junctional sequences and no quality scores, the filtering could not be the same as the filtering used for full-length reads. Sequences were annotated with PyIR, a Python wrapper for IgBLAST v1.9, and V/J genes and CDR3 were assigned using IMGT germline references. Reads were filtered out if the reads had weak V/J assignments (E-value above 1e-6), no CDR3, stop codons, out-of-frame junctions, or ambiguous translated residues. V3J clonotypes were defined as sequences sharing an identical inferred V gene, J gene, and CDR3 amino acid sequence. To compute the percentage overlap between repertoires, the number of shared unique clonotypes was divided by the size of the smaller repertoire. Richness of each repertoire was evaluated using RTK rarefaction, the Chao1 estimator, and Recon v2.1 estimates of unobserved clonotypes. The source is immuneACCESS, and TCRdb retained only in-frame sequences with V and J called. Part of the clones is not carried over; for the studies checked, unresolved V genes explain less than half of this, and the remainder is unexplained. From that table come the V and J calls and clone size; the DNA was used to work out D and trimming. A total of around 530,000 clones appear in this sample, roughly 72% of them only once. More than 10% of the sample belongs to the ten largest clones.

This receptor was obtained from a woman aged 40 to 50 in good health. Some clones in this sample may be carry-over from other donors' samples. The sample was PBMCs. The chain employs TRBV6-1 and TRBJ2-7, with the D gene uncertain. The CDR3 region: CASSHPGHPSYEQYF. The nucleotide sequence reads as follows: TGTGCCAGCAGCCACCCGGGCCATCCCTCCTACGAGCAGTACTTC.